The next 31 T cell receptor beta chains were all read from a single sample in a study of T cell responses to AZD1222 COVID-19 vaccine. Clones were sequenced by immunoSEQ multiplex PCR, and TCRdb holds only the in-frame ones, with some missing. In the table there are 150,000 to 200,000 clones, just under 95% of which are singletons. The sample in question was peripheral blood, obtained on day 0 of AZD1222 vaccination. The receptors shown here come from an adult in good health.

V and J are TRBV5-1 and TRBJ1-3; TRBD1 aligns across 9 bases. J lost 0 bases, V lost 4 bases, and 20 bases had no gene match. The CDR3 consists of 21 residues. Germline V gene data show CDR1 as SGHRS and CDR2 as YFSETQ. CDR3: CASSAYTGTGRTYYSGNTIYF. In DNA, the CDR3 is TGCGCCAGCAGCGCATATACCGGGACAGGGAGAACTTATTACTCTGGAAACACCATATATTTT.

The chain is built from TRBV7-2 and TRBJ2-7; 10 nucleotides align to TRBD2. J gave up 4 bases and V 5 bases, and 20 bases lay outside the gene matches. The V gene's germline CDR1 is SGHTA and CDR2 FQGNSA. The CDR3 sequence is 19 residues long. This CDR3 is CASSPGLAAPMGPSYEQYF. The CDR3 coding sequence is TGTGCCAGCAGCCCTGGACTAGCGGCCCCTATGGGTCCCTCTTACGAGCAGTACTTC.

The chain couples TRBV7-8 to TRBJ2-7, with 8 bases matching TRBD1. Germline assignment: CDR1 SGHVS and CDR2 FQNEAQ. The CDR3 spans 17 residues. The ends lost 5 bases at V and 2 bases at J; junction bases unmatched: 14. The CDR3 sequence: CASSLPPWDRRTYEQYF. In DNA, the CDR3 is TGTGCCAGCAGCCTACCCCCGTGGGACAGGCGCACCTACGAGCAGTACTTC.

The table lists this clone with a count of one. V and J are TRBV2 and TRBJ2-4; tentatively, D is TRBD1 (5 bases). The CDR3 consists of 14 residues. V lost 5 bases, J lost 6 bases, and 14 bases lay in between. In germline, CDR1 is SNHLY, CDR2 FYNNEI. This CDR3 reads CASSSSGWVNIQYF. CDR3 DNA sequence: TGTGCCAGCAGTTCGTCAGGGTGGGTAAACATTCAGTACTTC.

This clone was detected only a few times. The J gene is TRBJ1-6, the V gene TRBV6-2 or TRBV6-3, with D unresolved. The CDR3 totals 13 residues. Trimming left V 5 bases short and J 6 bases short, with 8 bases between. Per germline, CDR1 MNHEY and CDR2 SVGEGT. The CDR3 spells CASSTEPNSPLHF. In DNA form, the CDR3 reads TGTGCCAGCAGTACGGAACCTAATTCACCCCTCCACTTT.

V and J are TRBV20-1 and TRBJ1-3; D unresolved. Germline V gene lookup returns CDR1 DFQATT and CDR2 SNEGSKA (reference sequence). Trimming pared 5 bases from V and 9 bases from J, leaving 11 bases between. The CDR3 extends over 11 amino acids. For the CDR3, the DNA is TGCAGTGCTTCCACTGTCGGCACCATATATTTT. As protein: CSASTVGTIYF.

The chain recombines TRBV5-4 with TRBJ2-6, with unresolved D. V lost 4 bases, J lost 2 bases, and 4 bases lay in between. From germline, CDR1 is SGHNT and CDR2 YYREEE (reference sequence). CDR3 length: 13 amino acids. The CDR3 DNA reads as TGTGCCAGCAGCAGGACTGGGGCCAACGTCCTGACTTTC. Protein product: CASSRTGANVLTF.

The CDR3 reads CASSSTGAYNEQFF. The CDR3 region has the DNA TGTGCCAGCAGCTCAACTGGGGCCTACAATGAGCAGTTCTTC. This rearrangement joins TRBV7-3 to TRBJ2-1, with no clear D. Germline V gene sequence: CDR1 SGHTA, CDR2 FQGTGA. The length of the CDR3 is 14 residues. Trimming left V 4 bases short and J 2 bases short, with 9 bases between.

The CDR3 DNA sequence: TGTGCCACCAGTGAGCCTAGCGGGGCCAGCACAGATACGCAGTATTTT. Protein product: CATSEPSGASTDTQYF. The genes are TRBV24-1 and TRBJ2-3; 9 nucleotides match TRBD2. The CDR3 consists of 16 residues. With V trimmed by 4 bases and J by 0 bases, 4 bases remained unmatched. Looked up from germline, CDR1 is KGHDR and CDR2 is SFDVKD.

This chain connects TRBV15 to TRBJ1-4; D call uncertain. The CDR3 is 16 amino acids. Germline V gene data show CDR1 as LNHNV and CDR2 as YYDKDF (reference sequence). Deletions cut 0 bases from V and 4 bases from J, with 12 bases between. As DNA, the CDR3 is TGTGCCACCAGCAGAGATCTAGGGCAGTTTAATGAAAAACTGTTTTTT. It yields the protein CATSRDLGQFNEKLFF.

This chain uses TRBV12-3 or TRBV12-4 with TRBJ1-1, with D unresolved. V lost 5 bases, J lost 1 base, and 8 bases lay in between. This CDR3 contains 13 residues. CDR3 nucleotides: TGTGCCAGCAGTCTAGGGCCGAACACTGAAGCTTTCTTT. Its translation: CASSLGPNTEAFF.

The chain has TRBV3-1 (or the pseudogene TRBV3-2) and TRBJ2-1, with 11 bases matching TRBD2. J gave up 5 bases and V 4 bases, and 4 bases lay outside the gene matches. The CDR3 is 15 residues long. CDR1 and CDR2 from the germline V gene are LGHDT and YNNKEL (reference sequence). The CDR3 sequence is CASSPSGGFDNEQFF. CDR3 nucleotides: TGTGCCAGCAGCCCTAGCGGGGGGTTCGACAATGAGCAGTTCTTC.

Notes on this clone: The same CDR3 arises from other DNA sequences in this sample as well. CDR3 residues: CASSVEGGQGNSPLHF. In DNA form, the CDR3 reads TGTGCCAGCAGCGTAGAAGGGGGCCAGGGGAATTCACCCCTCCACTTT. The chain is built from TRBV9 and TRBJ1-6; 7 bases are a match to TRBD1. Per the germline V gene, CDR1 is SGDLS and CDR2 is YYNGEE. V was pared by 0 bases and J by 7 bases, with 7 bases of the junction left unmatched. This CDR3 spans 16 amino acids.

This chain joins TRBV10-3 and TRBJ2-7; 14 bases fit TRBD2. Germline values: CDR1 ENHRY, CDR2 SYGVKD. The V segment lost 10 bases and the J segment 4 bases; nucleotides outside the gene matches: 9. This CDR3 comprises 15 residues. In DNA, the CDR3 is TGTGCCACCTCCAGGACTAGCGGGGGGCAGTACGAGCAGTACTTC. It translates to CATSRTSGGQYEQYF.

The chain is built from TRBV6-5 and TRBJ1-3, with TRBD1 matching over 7 bases. Germline V gene data show CDR1 as MNHEY and CDR2 as SVGAGI. This CDR3 has 14 amino acids. Trimming removed 7 bases from V and 6 bases from J; junction bases left unmatched: 9. CDR3 sequence (DNA): TGTGCCAGCACCCAGACAGGGTGGGAAAACACCATATATTTT. It translates to CASTQTGWENTIYF.

This chain joins TRBV18 and TRBJ1-4, with 9 bases that match TRBD1. Germline V lookup: CDR1 KGHSH, CDR2 LQKENI. This CDR3 region has 15 residues. J lost 6 bases, V lost 0 bases, and 2 bases had no gene match. CDR3 region: CASSPPGQGYEKLFF. The CDR3 DNA sequence: TGTGCCAGCTCACCACCGGGACAGGGTTATGAAAAACTGTTTTTT.

This sequence joins TRBV9 and TRBJ1-4, with a weak D call TRBD1 (5 bases). Trimming removed 3 bases at V and 8 bases at J, with 20 bases between. The CDR3 is made up of 16 amino acids. Germline loops: CDR1 SGDLS, CDR2 YYNGEE. CDR3 nucleotide sequence: TGTGCCAGCAGCGACCGGCGCGGGGCTCGCGGAGAAAAACTGTTTTTT. Its protein product is CASSDRRGARGEKLFF. The variable domain in full, with the rest retrieved from reference TRBV9 and TRBJ1-4, is DSGVTQTPKHLITATGQRVTLRCSPRSGDLSVYWYQQSLDQGLQFLIQYYNGEERAKGNILERFSAQQFPDLHSELNLSSLELGDSALYFCASSDRRGARGEKLFFGSGTQLSVL.

This clone appeared once. The chain combines TRBV11-1 with TRBJ2-7, with 10 positions matching TRBD1. With V trimmed by 1 base and J by 5 bases, 5 bases remained unmatched. The CDR3 covers 15 residues. CDR1 and CDR2 (germline): SGHAT, FQDESV (reference sequence). CDR3 nucleotides: TGTGCCAGCAGCTTAGACGGGACAGGGGACCACGAGCAGTACTTC. It yields the protein CASSLDGTGDHEQYF.

The CDR3 nucleotides are TGTGCCAGTAGTATAGTCAGGGCTGGGAGCTCCTACAATGAGCAGTTCTTC. As protein: CASSIVRAGSSYNEQFF. The rearrangement uses TRBV19 and TRBJ2-1; D might be TRBD1 or TRBD2, each matching 5 bases. This CDR3 spans 17 amino acids. Germline assignment: CDR1 LNHDA and CDR2 SQIVND (reference sequence). V was pared by 1 base and J by 0 bases, with 13 bases between.

The chain has TRBV30 and TRBJ1-1; D uncertain. Per germline, CDR1 GTSNPN and CDR2 SVGIG (reference sequence). V lost 7 bases and J lost 7, with 10 bases in between. The CDR3 extends over 10 amino acids. The CDR3 sequence: CALGDLEAFF. The CDR3 DNA follows: TGTGCCTTGGGAGACCTTGAAGCTTTCTTT.

The chain recombines TRBV5-1 with TRBJ2-3; 8 bases are a match to TRBD2. Germline V gene sequence: CDR1 SGHRS, CDR2 YFSETQ. The CDR3 has 14 residues. The junction had 2 bases not matched to a gene; V was cut back by 3 bases and J by 2 bases. This CDR3 is CASSYGGATDTQYF. CDR3 coding DNA: TGCGCCAGCAGCTACGGGGGGGCCACAGATACGCAGTATTTT.

The gene calls are TRBV7-9 and TRBJ2-7; TRBD1 is a possible D gene (6 bases). The germline CDR1 and CDR2 sequences are SEHNR and FQNEAQ (reference sequence). The CDR3 totals 13 residues. Trimming took off 5 bases at V and 6 bases at J, with 14 bases between the two ends. In nucleotides, the CDR3 is TGTGCCAGCAGCCCTAGTGGGGGCAGCGAGCAGTACTTC. Translated: CASSPSGGSEQYF.

V is TRBV3-1 (or the pseudogene TRBV3-2) and J is TRBJ1-3; D unclear. The CDR3 has 14 residues. Trimming pared 3 bases from V and 0 bases from J, leaving 6 bases between. Germline assignment: CDR1 LGHDT and CDR2 YNNKEL (reference sequence). The CDR3 spells CASSHNHSGNTIYF. CDR3 sequence (DNA): TGTGCCAGCAGCCATAACCACTCTGGAAACACCATATATTTT.

The CDR3 nucleotides are TGTGCCAGCAGCTTAGCACAGGGGGCTCATGCAAAAGCTTTCTTT. This encodes CASSLAQGAHAKAFF. This chain uses TRBV7-2 with TRBJ1-1, with TRBD1 identical over 9 bases. Germline CDR1 SGHTA, CDR2 FQGNSA. J was trimmed by 9 bases and V by 0 bases; bases with no gene match: 8. The CDR3 is 15 amino acids.

The rearrangement uses TRBV9 and TRBJ1-3; possible D gene TRBD1, 6 bases. V lost 0 bases, J lost 4 bases, and 11 bases lay in between. Per the germline V gene, CDR1 is SGDLS and CDR2 is YYNGEE. The CDR3 sequence is 15 residues long. CDR3 amino acids: CASSVGGGPGNTIYF. CDR3 sequence (DNA): TGTGCCAGCAGCGTAGGAGGGGGTCCAGGAAACACCATATATTTT.

The chain recombines TRBV5-1 with TRBJ2-2; 9 bases map to TRBD2. Unmatched junction bases numbered 6, after V lost 1 base and J lost 2 bases. The CDR3 consists of 17 residues. Germline CDR1 reads SGHRS; CDR2 reads YFSETQ. The CDR3 DNA follows: TGCGCCAGCAGCTTGATTAGCGGGGGCCTTAACACCGGGGAGCTGTTTTTT. Translating it yields CASSLISGGLNTGELFF.

The V call is TRBV7-9, the J call TRBJ1-2; D unresolved. In germline, CDR1 is SEHNR, CDR2 FQNEAQ (reference sequence). Trimming stripped 5 bases from V and 0 bases from J, with 7 bases between. This CDR3 contains 13 residues. The CDR3 bases are TGTGCCAGCAGCCGCGGAACTAACTATGGCTACACCTTC. Its protein product is CASSRGTNYGYTF.

The chain uses TRBV23-1 and TRBJ1-4, with D maybe TRBD1 (5 bases). TRBV23-1 is sorted into the ORF group, with uncertain function. The V gene lost 10 bases and the J gene lost 0 bases, with 15 bases spanning the gap. The CDR3 is 15 amino acids. The CDR3 DNA reads TGCGCCAACACGATACGACAGTCAACTAATGAAAAACTGTTTTTT. Amino acids: CANTIRQSTNEKLFF.

This chain links TRBV12-5 with TRBJ2-1; 7 bases are a match to TRBD1. V was clipped by 0 bases and J by 6 bases; unmatched bases: 11. The CDR3 spans 17 residues. Germline V gene sequence: CDR1 LGHNT, CDR2 FRNRAP. The CDR3: CASGLVLDRVRSNEQFF. The DNA of the CDR3 is TGTGCTAGTGGTTTGGTACTTGACAGGGTGAGGTCCAATGAGCAGTTCTTC.

The V gene is TRBV25-1, the J gene TRBJ1-4; 9 nucleotides agree with TRBD1. CDR1 and CDR2 (germline): MGHDK, SYGVNS. The junction had 16 bases not matched to a gene; V was cut back by 0 bases and J by 14 bases. The CDR3 sequence is 17 residues long. This chain's CDR3 is CASSEYQPGQGGRGLFF. The CDR3 bases are TGTGCCAGCAGTGAATATCAACCGGGACAGGGTGGCAGGGGGCTGTTTTTT. Complete variable domain (other parts from reference TRBV25-1 and TRBJ1-4): EADIYQTPRYLVIGTGKKITLECSQTMGHDKMYWYQQDPGMELHLIHYSYGVNSTEKGDLSSESTVSRIRTEHFPLTLESARPSHTSQYLCASSEYQPGQGGRGLFFGSGTQLSVL.

V gene TRBV19 combines with J gene TRBJ2-1; D is uncertain. With 7 bases removed from V and 5 bases from J, the gap between germline ends came to 18 bases. The CDR3 is 15 residues long. Germline CDR1 reads LNHDA; CDR2 reads SQIVND (reference sequence). The CDR3 bases are TGTGCCAGTACCTCCCTGGAAACAAGGGACAATGAGCAGTTCTTC. It codes for CASTSLETRDNEQFF.